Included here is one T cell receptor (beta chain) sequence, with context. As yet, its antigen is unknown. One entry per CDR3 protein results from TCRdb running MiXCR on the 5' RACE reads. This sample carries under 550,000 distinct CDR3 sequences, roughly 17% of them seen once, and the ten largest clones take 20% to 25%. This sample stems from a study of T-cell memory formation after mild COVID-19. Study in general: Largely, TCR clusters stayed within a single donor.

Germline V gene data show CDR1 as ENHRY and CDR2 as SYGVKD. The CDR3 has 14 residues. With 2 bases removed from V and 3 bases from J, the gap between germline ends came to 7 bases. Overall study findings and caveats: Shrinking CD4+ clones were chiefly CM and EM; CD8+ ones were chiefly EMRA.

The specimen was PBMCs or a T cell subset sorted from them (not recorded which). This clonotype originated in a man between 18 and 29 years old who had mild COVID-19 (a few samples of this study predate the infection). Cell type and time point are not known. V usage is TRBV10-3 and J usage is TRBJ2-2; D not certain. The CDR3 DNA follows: TGTGCCATCAGTGAGAACAGAGACACCGGGGAGCTGTTTTTT. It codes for CAISENRDTGELFF.